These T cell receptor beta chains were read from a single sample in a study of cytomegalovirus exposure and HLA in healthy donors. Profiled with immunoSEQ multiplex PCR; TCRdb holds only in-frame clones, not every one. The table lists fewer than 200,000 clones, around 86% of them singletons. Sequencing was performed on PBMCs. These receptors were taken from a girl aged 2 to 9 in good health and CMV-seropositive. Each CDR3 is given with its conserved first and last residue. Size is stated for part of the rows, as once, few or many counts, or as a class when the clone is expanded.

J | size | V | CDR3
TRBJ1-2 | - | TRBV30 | CAWRPRRGGYGYTF
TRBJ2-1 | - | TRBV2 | CASSEQGASSYNEQFF
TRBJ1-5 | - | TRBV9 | CASSAGQGNQPQHF
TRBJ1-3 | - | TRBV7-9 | CASSLWSTGGRSGNTIYF
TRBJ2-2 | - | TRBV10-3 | CAITGSGSTGELFF
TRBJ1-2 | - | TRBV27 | CASRGGGHPGYTF
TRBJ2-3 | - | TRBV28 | CASSLWADRGSSDTQYF
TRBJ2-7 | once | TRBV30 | CAYSDRELAGVPYEQYF
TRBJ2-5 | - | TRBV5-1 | CASSSRGQGGETQYF
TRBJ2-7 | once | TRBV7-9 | CASSHRAGQNSLTYEQYF
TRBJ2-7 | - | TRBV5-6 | CASSGLAYREGHEQYF
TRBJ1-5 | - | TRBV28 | CASRNRGEGNQPQHF
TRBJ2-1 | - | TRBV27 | CASSGRRGNEQFF
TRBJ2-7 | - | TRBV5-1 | CASSASSGGYEQYF
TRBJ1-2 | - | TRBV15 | CATSRDLVVPGGRWDYGYTF
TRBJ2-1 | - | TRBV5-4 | CASSLDGLAGYNEQFF
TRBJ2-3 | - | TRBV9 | CASSVGDTDTQYF
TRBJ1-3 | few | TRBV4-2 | CASSQAGVTGNTIYF
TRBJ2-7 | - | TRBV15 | CATSPPGLDEQYF
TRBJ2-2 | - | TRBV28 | CASSLWKGGGATGELFF
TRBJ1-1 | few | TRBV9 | CASSVGIGPEGTEAFF
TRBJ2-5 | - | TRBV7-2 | CASSPPGLAGETQYF
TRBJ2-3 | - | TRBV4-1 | CASSQLPMTQDTQYF
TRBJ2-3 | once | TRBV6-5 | CASSLGQNIDTQYF